This T cell receptor beta chain was recovered during a study of blood T cell repertoires in COVID-19. Study as a whole: Acute and convalescent COVID-19 samples came from the United States, Italy and Spain.

In the authors' workflow: Amplification of reference gene primers provided the estimated nucleated cell counts. Repertoires were generated with immunoSEQ multiplex PCR, while TCRdb's copy carries only in-frame clones and drops some. That table is the source of V, J and clone size, and D and trimming were worked out from the DNA. The data hold some 56,000 clones, with 86% observed a single time. V lost 4 bases, J lost 5 bases, and 4 bases stayed unmatched. This CDR3 region has 13 residues. Germline V gene data show CDR1 as SQVTM and CDR2 as ANQGSEA. This chain uses TRBV29-1 with TRBJ2-1; 8 positions agree with TRBD1. Sequencing used peripheral blood. This clonotype was sampled from a woman older than 75 with acute or convalescent COVID-19. The CDR3 DNA follows: TGCAGCGTTGGCCAGGGGGCGAACAATGAGCAGTTCTTC. Amino acids: CSVGQGANNEQFF.